This T cell receptor beta chain was captured by sequencing in a study of CD8 T cells in Susac syndrome. Reverse transcription of about 0.5 to 1 ug RNA was carried out with random hexamers. TCRdb redid the calling of the immunoSEQ multiplex PCR reads with MiXCR, one entry per CDR3 protein. Of 400,000 or so distinct CDR3 sequences in the sample, around 83% were seen once. CDR3 length: 14 residues. Looked up from germline, CDR1 is LGHDT and CDR2 is YNNKEL (reference sequence). Deletions cut 1 base from V and 3 bases from J, with 10 bases between. The receptor was derived from a human donor with multiple sclerosis. J is TRBJ2-7 and V is TRBV3-1; D is perhaps TRBD2 (5 bases). The specimen sequenced was CD8+ T cells from PBMCs. The CDR3 coding sequence is TGTGCCAGCAGCCAAGGCGGGCAGGTCTACGAGCAGTACTTC. It specifies CASSQGGQVYEQYF.